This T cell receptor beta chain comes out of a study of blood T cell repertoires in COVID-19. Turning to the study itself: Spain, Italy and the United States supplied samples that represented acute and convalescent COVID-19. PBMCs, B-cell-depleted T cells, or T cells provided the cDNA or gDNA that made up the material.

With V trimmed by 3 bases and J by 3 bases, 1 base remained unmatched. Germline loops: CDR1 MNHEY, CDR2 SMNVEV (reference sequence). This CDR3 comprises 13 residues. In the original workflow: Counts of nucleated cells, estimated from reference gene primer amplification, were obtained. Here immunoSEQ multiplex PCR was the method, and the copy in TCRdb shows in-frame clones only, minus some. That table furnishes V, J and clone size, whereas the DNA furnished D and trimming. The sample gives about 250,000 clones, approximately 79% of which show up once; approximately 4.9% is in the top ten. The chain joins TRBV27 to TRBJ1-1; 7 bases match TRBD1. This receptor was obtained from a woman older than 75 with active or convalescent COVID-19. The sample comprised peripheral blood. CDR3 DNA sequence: TGTGCCAGCAGTTTGACAGGGTACACTGAAGCTTTCTTT. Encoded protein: CASSLTGYTEAFF.